The 29 T cell receptor beta chains given below trace back to one sample, sequenced in a study of control samples from healthy donors and cancer patients. Sequencing used immunoSEQ multiplex PCR; TCRdb keeps in-frame clones, though not all of them. The repertoire holds about 140,000 clones, 80% to 95% seen once, with around 11% in the top ten. Input material: blood. These receptors all come from a man aged 30-40 years in good health.

The CDR3 DNA is TGTGCCAGCAGCTTGGGGGGGTCGGCTAGGCAGTTCTTC. Its translation is CASSLGGSARQFF. This chain uses TRBV5-6 with TRBJ2-1, with D perhaps matching TRBD1 or TRBD2 (5 bases each). Germline-derived CDR1 and CDR2 are SGHDT and YYEEEE. V was clipped by 0 bases and J by 12 bases, with 13 bases between them. The CDR3 length is 13 residues. The entire variable domain, with the rest obtained from reference TRBV5-6 and TRBJ2-1, is as follows: DAGVTQSPTHLIKTRGQQVTLRCSPKSGHDTVSWYQQALGQGPQFIFQYYEEEERQRGNFPDRFSGHQFPNYSSELNVNALLLGDSALYLCASSLGGSARQFFGPGTRLTVL.

J is TRBJ2-3 and V is TRBV3-1 (or the pseudogene TRBV3-2); no firm D call. The CDR3 consists of 12 residues. The V gene's germline CDR1 is LGHDT and CDR2 YNNKEL (reference sequence). Trimming left V 1 base short and J 4 bases short, with 3 bases between. The CDR3: CASSQASDTQYF. The CDR3 nucleotides are TGTGCCAGCAGCCAAGCTTCAGATACGCAGTATTTT.

The rearrangement links TRBV2 to TRBJ1-5; D ambiguous. Germline values: CDR1 SNHLY, CDR2 FYNNEI. CDR3 length equals 15 residues. V lost 5 bases and J 3 bases, leaving 14 bases between the germline ends. The CDR3, as DNA: TGTGCCAGCAGTCAAGACAACGTGAACAATCAGCCCCAGCATTTT. Translation: CASSQDNVNNQPQHF.

The chain carries TRBV7-3 and TRBJ2-2; 9 bases are shared with TRBD2. Germline CDR1 reads SGHTA; CDR2 reads FQGTGA. The CDR3 runs to 16 residues. Trimming cost V 2 bases and J 3 bases; bases outside gene matches: 4. The CDR3 loop is CASSLGLAGHTGELFF. The CDR3 DNA reads TGTGCCAGCAGCTTAGGGCTAGCGGGACACACCGGGGAGCTGTTTTTT.

This chain uses TRBV6-9 with TRBJ1-5; no reliable D call. Germline V gives CDR1 MNHGY, CDR2 SVAAGI. Trimming stripped 6 bases from V and 0 bases from J, with 15 bases between. CDR3 length: 16 residues. The CDR3 protein is CASRSETAHSNQPQHF. CDR3 sequence (DNA): TGTGCCAGCAGATCCGAAACTGCACATAGCAATCAGCCCCAGCATTTT.

The CDR3 sequence: CASSLAGREVSYGYTF. CDR3 DNA: TGTGCCAGCAGCTTAGCCGGCAGGGAAGTTAGCTATGGCTACACCTTC. The chain has TRBV7-8 and TRBJ1-2, with D possibly being TRBD1 (5 bases). V was cut by 0 bases and J by 4 bases, with 15 bases left in between. Per the germline V gene, CDR1 is SGHVS and CDR2 is FQNEAQ. The CDR3 is 16 amino acids.

This clone was picked up a small number of times. The V call is TRBV5-4, the J call TRBJ1-6; no firm D call. Per the germline V gene, CDR1 is SGHNT and CDR2 is YYREEE (reference sequence). CDR3 size: 12 residues. Trimming stripped 3 bases from V and 6 bases from J, with 4 bases between. This CDR3 is CASSSPNSPLHF. Here the CDR3 DNA reads TGTGCCAGCAGCTCACCTAATTCACCCCTCCACTTT.

This clone was observed a few times. The CDR3 DNA sequence: TGTGCCTGGACCCCCGGGGGGGGTAAACTGTTTTTT. Its protein product is CAWTPGGGKLFF. V and J are TRBV30 and TRBJ1-4; possibly TRBD1 for D (5 bases). This CDR3 is built from 12 residues. V was cut by 4 bases and J by 11 bases, with 14 bases left in between. Germline V gene lookup returns CDR1 GTSNPN and CDR2 SVGIG (reference sequence).

This chain connects TRBV6-5 to TRBJ1-1, with a tentative D call TRBD1 (6 bases). This CDR3 region has 15 residues. CDR1 and CDR2 (germline): MNHEY, SVGAGI. Trimming cost V 6 bases and J 1 base, with 15 bases left between them. The CDR3 region is CASRREGGANTEAFF. Written as DNA, the CDR3 is TGTGCCAGCAGGCGAGAGGGGGGCGCGAACACTGAAGCTTTCTTT.

The rearrangement joins TRBV12-5 to TRBJ2-7; 9 bases are shared with TRBD1. J was trimmed by 4 bases and V by 6 bases; bases with no gene match: 7. The germline CDR1 and CDR2 sequences are LGHNT and FRNRAP. The CDR3 sequence is 14 residues long. The CDR3 coding sequence is TGTGCTAGTGGAGCCGGGACAGGGTGGTACGAGCAGTACTTC. It encodes CASGAGTGWYEQYF.

The chain uses TRBV9 and TRBJ1-2; D not resolved. The CDR3 totals 14 residues. Trimming left V 0 bases short and J 0 bases short, with 6 bases between. Germline CDR1 is SGDLS and CDR2 is YYNGEE. CDR3 DNA: TGTGCCAGCAGCGTAGGTACAGCTAACTATGGCTACACCTTC. It yields the protein CASSVGTANYGYTF.

The J gene is TRBJ2-1, the V gene TRBV6-4; no clear D. CDR1 and CDR2 (germline): MRHNA, SNTAGT. There are 13 residues in the CDR3. The germline V and J ends were trimmed by 2 bases and 4 bases, with 6 bases remaining between them. The CDR3 DNA is TGTGCCAGCAGTGACGTCCTATACAATGAGCAGTTCTTC. Translation gives CASSDVLYNEQFF.

The CDR3 coding sequence is TGTGCCAGCAGTTTAAGGGACTATGGCTACACCTTC. It yields the protein CASSLRDYGYTF. V usage is TRBV28 and J usage is TRBJ1-2; D remains ambiguous. V was trimmed by 2 bases and J by 3 bases, leaving 4 bases between them. CDR1 MDHEN and CDR2 SYDVKM come from the germline V gene. The CDR3 is 12 amino acids.

The rearrangement links TRBV11-2 to TRBJ2-5; maybe TRBD2 (6 bases). V was pared by 1 base and J by 5 bases, with 14 bases between. Germline assignment: CDR1 SGHAT and CDR2 FQNNGV. This CDR3 has 15 residues. CDR3 residues: CASSLVGGDGETQYF. CDR3 in DNA: TGTGCCAGCAGCTTAGTCGGAGGGGATGGTGAGACCCAGTACTTC.

There are a few counts of this clone. The chain has TRBV11-2 and TRBJ2-7, with 8 bases fitting TRBD1. The CDR3 loop spans 14 amino acids. The ends lost 5 bases at V and 0 bases at J; junction bases unmatched: 3. CDR1 and CDR2 from the germline V gene are SGHAT and FQNNGV. The CDR3, as DNA: TGTGCCAGCAGCGTCGGGACAGGCTCCTACGAGCAGTACTTC. Translating it yields CASSVGTGSYEQYF.

The V call is TRBV10-3, the J call TRBJ2-1; 14 positions match TRBD2. Germline V gene sequence: CDR1 ENHRY, CDR2 SYGVKD. The V gene end was trimmed by 3 bases and the J gene end by 2 bases; junction bases not matched to a gene: 6. The CDR3 runs 18 residues. CDR3: CAISDGLAGGRPYNEQFF. The CDR3 DNA sequence: TGTGCCATCAGTGATGGACTAGCGGGAGGTAGACCCTACAATGAGCAGTTCTTC.

This clone is a singleton in its sample. The chain carries TRBV3-1 (or the pseudogene TRBV3-2) and TRBJ2-1, with TRBD2 identical over 8 bases. Germline V gene sequence: CDR1 LGHDT, CDR2 YNNKEL (reference sequence). This CDR3 is 16 amino acids long. Germline trimming cut 4 bases from V and 4 bases from J; bases unmatched to any gene: 9. The CDR3 DNA reads TGTGCCAGCAGCCCCCGGGATAGCGGGGTTTACAATGAGCAGTTCTTC. It translates to CASSPRDSGVYNEQFF.

J is TRBJ2-1 and V is TRBV11-2, with TRBD2 matching over 9 bases. This CDR3 is 14 amino acids long. Germline-derived CDR1 and CDR2 are SGHAT and FQNNGV. The ends lost 1 base at V and 8 bases at J; junction bases unmatched: 3. The CDR3 protein is CASSLAGTSYEQFF. In DNA, the CDR3 is TGTGCCAGCAGCTTAGCCGGGACTAGCTATGAGCAGTTCTTC.

Details on this clone: Sequence at one end of the junction differs from germline and may be a read error. J is TRBJ1-1 and V is TRBV5-6, with 8 bases aligning to TRBD1. Germline-derived CDR1 and CDR2 are SGHDT and YYEEEE. The CDR3 consists of 13 residues. The CDR3 here is CASNLGTGGEAFF. The CDR3 DNA reads as TGTGCCAGCAACTTGGGGACAGGCGGTGAAGCTTTCTTT.

As DNA, the CDR3 is TGTGCCAGCAGTTCTCTACAGGGCCCTGGAAACACCATATATTTT. This gives the protein CASSSLQGPGNTIYF. The gene calls are TRBV27 and TRBJ1-3, with D maybe TRBD1 (6 bases). The CDR3 covers 15 residues. V was cut by 4 bases and J by 2 bases, with 12 bases left in between. The germline gives CDR1 MNHEY, CDR2 SMNVEV (reference sequence).

The gene calls are TRBV19 and TRBJ1-2, with TRBD1 matching over 8 bases. Per germline, CDR1 LNHDA and CDR2 SQIVND (reference sequence). CDR3 length equals 14 residues. V lost 10 bases and J lost 4; bases outside the gene matches: 11. CDR3 in DNA: TGTGCCACCAGATCTCTGGACAGGGCCTATGGCTACACCTTC. It specifies CATRSLDRAYGYTF.

V is TRBV6-6 and J is TRBJ2-1, with 14 bases fitting TRBD2. Germline CDR1 reads MNHNY; CDR2 reads SVGAGI (reference sequence). The J segment lost 5 bases and the V segment lost 5 bases, leaving 11 bases of the junction unmatched. CDR3 length: 18 residues. The CDR3 loop is CASSPIGLAGGEHNEQFF. CDR3 nucleotides: TGTGCCAGCAGTCCGATAGGACTAGCGGGAGGTGAACACAATGAGCAGTTCTTC.

The rearrangement uses TRBV30 and TRBJ1-2; tentatively, D is TRBD1 (6 bases). V was cut by 1 base and J by 2 bases, with 20 bases left in between. The CDR3 is 17 residues long. Germline CDR1 GTSNPN, CDR2 SVGIG (reference sequence). The CDR3 region has the DNA TGTGCCTGGAGTGACCGTGGTACGGGGGCCTTAAACTATGGCTACACCTTC. Translated: CAWSDRGTGALNYGYTF.

This chain uses TRBV28 with TRBJ1-5; TRBD1 is a possible D gene (5 bases). This CDR3 is built from 17 residues. V lost 6 bases and J lost 1, with 19 bases in between. Germline lookup yields CDR1 MDHEN and CDR2 SYDVKM. In DNA form, the CDR3 reads TGTGCCAGCAGCCCACTTGGGCAGGGTCGGAGCAATCAGCCCCAGCATTTT. The encoded protein is CASSPLGQGRSNQPQHF.

The rearrangement uses TRBV5-8 and TRBJ1-3, with 7 bases aligning to TRBD1. CDR3 length: 15 amino acids. Looked up from germline, CDR1 is SGHTS and CDR2 is YDEGEE. J gave up 6 bases and V 2 bases, and 8 bases lay outside the gene matches. CDR3: CASSFRQGRVNTIYF. The CDR3 DNA is TGTGCCAGCAGCTTTCGACAGGGACGGGTAAACACCATATATTTT.

This clone is a singleton in its sample. V and J are TRBV5-4 and TRBJ2-7; TRBD1 might be the D (6 bases). V lost 2 bases to trimming and J lost 5 bases, with 8 bases between them. The CDR3 runs 12 residues. Germline V gene data show CDR1 as SGHNT and CDR2 as YYREEE (reference sequence). The CDR3 sequence is CASSFRGDEQYF. The CDR3 bases are TGTGCCAGCAGCTTCAGGGGAGACGAGCAGTACTTC.

The V and J genes are TRBV28 and TRBJ2-5, with 10 nucleotides matching TRBD2. Per germline, CDR1 MDHEN and CDR2 SYDVKM. Unmatched junction bases numbered 5, after V lost 2 bases and J lost 2 bases. The CDR3 totals 16 residues. CDR3 in amino acids: CASSLGLAGVQETQYF. The CDR3 bases are TGTGCCAGCAGTTTAGGGCTAGCGGGGGTACAAGAGACCCAGTACTTC.

The rearrangement uses TRBV7-9 and TRBJ1-2, with D unresolved. Deletions cut 1 base from V and 4 bases from J, with 13 bases between. The germline CDR1 and CDR2 sequences are SEHNR and FQNEAQ (reference sequence). The CDR3 totals 15 residues. CDR3 coding DNA: TGTGCCAGCAGCTTAGAGCGGGCTTATAGCTATGGCTACACCTTC. It codes for CASSLERAYSYGYTF.

Here the CDR3 DNA reads TGCGCCAGCCGTACAGGGGGTAACTACGAGCAGTACTTC. Amino acid sequence: CASRTGGNYEQYF. The chain employs TRBV5-1 and TRBJ2-7; the match to TRBD1 covers 8 bases. This CDR3 has 13 residues. The germline V gene encodes CDR1 SGHRS and CDR2 YFSETQ. V was pared by 7 bases and J by 3 bases, with 6 bases of the junction left unmatched.